Sequencing of this T cell receptor beta chain was carried out in a study of T cell responses to AZD1222 COVID-19 vaccine. The wider study: Samples with a second dose at about 4 or about 12 weeks were pooled together. Study results and limitations: Clonal diversity was possibly underestimated, and white British individuals and females predominated among donors. All repertoire sampling was performed exclusively after the peak T cell response. Baseline seropositivity characterized only six AZD1222 recipients.

The trim removed 7 bases at V and 2 bases at J, leaving 6 bases unmatched. This CDR3 has 14 residues. Germline V CDR1 and CDR2: MNHEY, SVGAGI. On this clone itself: The antigen is undetermined.

Method: immunoSEQ multiplex PCR; TCRdb's copy keeps in-frame clones and lacks some. The sample lists about 120,000 clones, approximately 91% occurring once. This TCR derives from an adult in good health. The source material was peripheral blood, sampled on day 0 of AZD1222 vaccination. The chain uses TRBV6-5 and TRBJ1-2; TRBD1 matches 8 bases. The CDR3 sequence is CASNNQGANYGYTF. DNA for the CDR3: TGTGCCAGCAACAACCAGGGGGCAAACTATGGCTACACCTTC.